The 25 T cell receptor beta chains below were found in one sample sequenced in a study of shared clonotypes between healthy human individuals. TCRdb's copy holds only in-frame clones and misses some; the assay was immunoSEQ multiplex PCR. This table has a few million clones, approximately 95% appearing once. Material: naive CD4+ T cells from PBMCs. Noted subset: CD45RA+ positively selected. These receptors were obtained from a man aged 18-30 years in good health. Some clones in this sample may be carry-over from other donors' samples.

The chain combines TRBV11-3 with TRBJ2-1, with D possibly being TRBD1 (6 bases). Per germline, CDR1 SGHNT and CDR2 YENEEA. Trimming took off 0 bases at V and 0 bases at J, with 15 bases between the two ends. There are 18 residues in the CDR3. The CDR3 sequence: CASSLDGSAGVSYNEQFF. DNA for the CDR3: TGTGCCAGCAGCTTAGATGGGTCCGCAGGGGTCTCCTACAATGAGCAGTTCTTC.

J is TRBJ1-2 and V is TRBV9; a weak D match, TRBD1 (5 bases). The V gene lost 3 bases and the J gene lost 9 bases, with 12 bases spanning the gap. There are 12 residues in the CDR3. Germline CDR1 reads SGDLS; CDR2 reads YYNGEE. The CDR3 DNA reads as TGTGCCAGCAGCGCTTCGGTGGGGCGCTACACCTTC. Protein sequence: CASSASVGRYTF.

This chain uses TRBV5-1 with TRBJ2-7; 13 nucleotides match TRBD2. The CDR3 totals 15 residues. Trimming removed 4 bases from V and 5 bases from J; junction bases left unmatched: 6. Germline assignment: CDR1 SGHRS and CDR2 YFSETQ. CDR3 nucleotide sequence: TGCGCCAGCAGCCGGACTAGCGGGAGTCTCCACGAGCAGTACTTC. Its translation is CASSRTSGSLHEQYF.

With regard to this clone: The sample holds other DNA sequences that translate to the same CDR3. The chain employs TRBV30 and TRBJ2-7; D is unresolved. The CDR3 is 13 amino acids. Germline V gene data show CDR1 as GTSNPN and CDR2 as SVGIG (reference sequence). Trimming left V 0 bases short and J 0 bases short, with 6 bases between. The CDR3 DNA reads as TGTGCCTGGAGTGTAGGCAGCTCCTACGAGCAGTACTTC. Encoded protein: CAWSVGSSYEQYF.

This clone was recorded once. The chain is built from TRBV4-1 and TRBJ2-7; D is perhaps TRBD2 (5 bases). Per the germline V gene, CDR1 is MGHRA and CDR2 is YSYEKL. V was pared by 2 bases and J by 3 bases, with 14 bases between. CDR3 size: 15 residues. The CDR3 region is CASSQPDGKFYEQYF. CDR3 nucleotides: TGCGCCAGCAGCCAACCGGACGGGAAGTTCTACGAGCAGTACTTC.

This clone occurred once. CDR3 DNA sequence: TGTGCCAGCAGTTACTCGCTAGCGTCAGAGACCCAGTACTTC. Translating gives CASSYSLASETQYF. The chain has TRBV6-5 and TRBJ2-5, with a possible D match to TRBD2 (6 bases). CDR1 and CDR2 from the germline V gene are MNHEY and SVGAGI. The CDR3 covers 14 residues. V was pared by 0 bases and J by 4 bases, with 9 bases between.

The V gene is TRBV11-3, the J gene TRBJ2-1; no firm D call. The CDR3 totals 15 residues. With 1 base removed from V and 4 bases from J, the gap between germline ends came to 11 bases. In germline, CDR1 is SGHNT, CDR2 YENEEA. The CDR3 DNA reads TGTGCCAGCAGCTTAGTTGGCAGTGAGTACAATGAGCAGTTCTTC. It specifies CASSLVGSEYNEQFF. The whole variable domain, remainder taken from reference TRBV11-3 and TRBJ2-1, is EAGVVQSPRYKIIEKKQPVAFWCNPISGHNTLYWYLQNLGQGPELLIRYENEEAVDDSQLPKDRFSAERLKGVDSTLKIQPAELGDSAVYLCASSLVGSEYNEQFFGPGTRLTVL.

On this clone: The same CDR3 also results from other DNA sequences found in this sample. The chain combines TRBV20-1 with TRBJ2-3; tentatively, D is TRBD2 (5 bases). Trimming shortened V by 5 bases and J by 2 bases, and 5 bases separated the two germline ends. This CDR3 is built from 11 residues. The germline gives CDR1 DFQATT, CDR2 SNEGSKA (reference sequence). CDR3 in amino acids: CSARDTDTQYF. As DNA, the CDR3 is TGCAGTGCTCGGGACACAGATACGCAGTATTTT.

The V gene is TRBV10-3, the J gene TRBJ2-2, with 12 positions matching TRBD1. CDR3 size: 16 residues. V lost 10 bases and J lost 5; bases outside the gene matches: 11. Germline CDR1 ENHRY, CDR2 SYGVKD. Written as DNA, the CDR3 is TGTGCCAATGCGGGACAGGGGGCGTTCAGGACCGGGGAGCTGTTTTTT. It is translated as CANAGQGAFRTGELFF.

This clone was counted between two and nine times. The V and J genes are TRBV5-1 and TRBJ2-1; possible D gene TRBD2, 5 bases. CDR1 is SGHRS and CDR2 is YFSETQ in the germline V gene. The CDR3 runs to 14 residues. V was pared by 0 bases and J by 11 bases, with 15 bases between. CDR3 DNA: TGCGCCAGCAGCTTGGCTGGACGGGATTCCAAGCAGTTCTTC. It yields the protein CASSLAGRDSKQFF.

The chain combines TRBV20-1 with TRBJ2-3; D unresolved. The CDR3 runs 11 residues. Germline V lookup: CDR1 DFQATT, CDR2 SNEGSKA (reference sequence). The CDR3 loop reads CRVGRPDTQYF. The CDR3 nucleotides are TGCAGAGTCGGGCGCCCGGATACGCAGTATTTT.

This clone was seen once. The V gene is TRBV5-1, the J gene TRBJ2-7, with D tentatively TRBD1 (6 bases). The CDR3 loop spans 16 amino acids. Germline-derived CDR1 and CDR2 are SGHRS and YFSETQ. Trimming left V 0 bases short and J 4 bases short, with 17 bases between. The CDR3 nucleotides read TGCGCCAGCAGCTTGGGGGAAGGGGGTAGGTTTTACGAGCAGTACTTC. As protein: CASSLGEGGRFYEQYF.

The V and J genes are TRBV18 and TRBJ2-1; perhaps TRBD1 as D (6 bases). The CDR3 runs to 13 residues. Germline assignment: CDR1 KGHSH and CDR2 LQKENI. V was clipped by 4 bases and J by 10 bases, with 14 bases between them. The CDR3: CASSQNRVDEQFF. CDR3 DNA sequence: TGTGCCAGCTCACAAAACAGGGTCGACGAGCAGTTCTTC.

The chain joins TRBV20-1 to TRBJ2-5; D uncertain. The J call could be wrong; TRBJ2-7 is a better fit for the DNA end. Germline lookup yields CDR1 DFQATT and CDR2 SNEGSKA (reference sequence). The CDR3 sequence is 11 residues long. The CDR3 spells CSASLSYEQYF. The CDR3 DNA sequence: TGCAGTGCTAGCCTATCCTACGAGCAGTACTTC.

The gene calls are TRBV15 and TRBJ1-2, with TRBD1 matching 8 bases. V dropped 6 bases and J dropped 5; count of bases not matched to a gene: 11. The CDR3 runs to 15 residues. Germline assignment: CDR1 LNHNV and CDR2 YYDKDF (reference sequence). The CDR3 is CATRNVPTGGYGYTF. The CDR3 DNA reads TGTGCCACCAGAAACGTTCCTACAGGGGGTTATGGCTACACCTTC.

Of note for this clone: Other DNA sequences from this sample encode an identical CDR3 as well. V gene TRBV27 combines with J gene TRBJ2-6, with 8 bases aligning to TRBD1. Trimming took 5 bases from V and 4 from J; bases not matched to a gene: 4. Germline V CDR1 and CDR2: MNHEY, SMNVEV (reference sequence). The CDR3 is 15 residues long. CDR3 DNA sequence: TGTGCCAGCAGTCTGGACAGGGCCGGGGCCAACGTCCTGACTTTC. Translating gives CASSLDRAGANVLTF.

The rearrangement joins TRBV10-3 to TRBJ2-7; 11 bases agree with TRBD2. CDR1 and CDR2 from the germline V gene are ENHRY and SYGVKD. Germline trimming cut 7 bases from V and 0 bases from J; bases unmatched to any gene: 11. CDR3 length equals 17 residues. CDR3 nucleotides: TGTGCCATCACCCGGGGGACTAGCGGCTCCAGCTCCTACGAGCAGTACTTC. This codes for CAITRGTSGSSSYEQYF.

The V call is TRBV7-9, the J call TRBJ1-2; 9 nucleotides align to TRBD1. The germline gives CDR1 SEHNR, CDR2 FQNEAQ (reference sequence). V gave up 5 bases and J gave up 8 bases; unmatched junction bases: 12. The CDR3 runs to 15 residues. CDR3 in DNA: TGTGCCAGCAGCCCCGGGACAGGGTTTATCTACGGCTACACCTTC. It yields the protein CASSPGTGFIYGYTF.

The gene calls are TRBV6-5 and TRBJ2-3, with 14 bases matching TRBD2. Germline V CDR1 and CDR2: MNHEY, SVGAGI. V lost 4 bases, J lost 4 bases, and 4 bases stayed unmatched. This CDR3 contains 16 residues. CDR3 sequence (DNA): TGTGCCAGCAGTTGGGGGACTAGCGGGAGCGCAGATACGCAGTATTTT. Residues: CASSWGTSGSADTQYF.

This CDR3 reads CAISESTGKQGNTEAFF. In DNA, the CDR3 is TGTGCCATCAGTGAGTCGACGGGGAAACAGGGGAACACTGAAGCTTTCTTT. V is TRBV10-3 and J is TRBJ1-1; D is possibly TRBD1 (6 bases). Germline V gene sequence: CDR1 ENHRY, CDR2 SYGVKD. The ends were cut back, 0 bases at V and 1 base at J, with 15 bases in the middle. CDR3 length: 17 residues.

This chain joins TRBV15 and TRBJ2-5; 7 bases are shared with TRBD1. V dropped 2 bases and J dropped 4; count of bases not matched to a gene: 10. CDR1 and CDR2 from the germline V gene are LNHNV and YYDKDF (reference sequence). This CDR3 has 16 residues. CDR3 protein: CATSRTGQRRGETQYF. CDR3 bases: TGTGCCACCAGCAGAACGGGACAGCGGCGTGGAGAGACCCAGTACTTC.

The chain employs TRBV28 and TRBJ1-2; D unresolved. Trimming pared 3 bases from V and 4 bases from J, leaving 9 bases between. The CDR3 covers 13 residues. Germline V gene lookup returns CDR1 MDHEN and CDR2 SYDVKM. CDR3 amino acids: CASSFQVVYGYTF. The CDR3, as DNA: TGTGCCAGCAGTTTCCAGGTGGTCTATGGCTACACCTTC.

In its sample, this clone was seen once. The chain couples TRBV28 to TRBJ1-2, with D unclear. The CDR3 extends over 16 amino acids. Germline-derived CDR1 and CDR2 are MDHEN and SYDVKM. V lost 3 bases and J 8 bases, leaving 22 bases between the germline ends. CDR3 coding DNA: TGTGCCAGCAGTTTCTACCATTACATGGACTACCGCGGCTACACCTTC. Translated: CASSFYHYMDYRGYTF.

This chain joins TRBV9 and TRBJ1-3; possible D gene TRBD1, 6 bases. The CDR3 is 15 residues long. Trimming removed 5 bases from V and 8 bases from J, with 20 bases in between. The V gene's germline CDR1 is SGDLS and CDR2 YYNGEE. DNA of the CDR3: TGTGCCAGCAGTTGGAGGGCCAGGGGTAGCGACACCATATATTTT. This codes for CASSWRARGSDTIYF.

The chain couples TRBV5-6 to TRBJ1-6; D gene uncertain. CDR1 is SGHDT and CDR2 is YYEEEE in the germline V gene. The CDR3 covers 15 residues. V lost 1 base, J lost 9 bases, and 14 bases lay in between. The chain's CDR3 is CASSLRDGGRSPLHF. The CDR3 DNA is TGTGCCAGCAGCTTGCGGGATGGTGGGCGTTCACCCCTCCACTTT.